One TCR beta chain is described in this entry. Its antigen is unknown. No base qualities exist here, and no much larger clone lies one base off it. V was cut back by 3 bases and J by 6 bases, leaving a gap of 7 bases between them. There are 12 amino acids in the CDR3, from cysteine to phenylalanine inclusive. Only the CDR3 part of the read is kept: 36 bases, read in frame from the first base. CDR1 and CDR2 were assigned from the germline V gene as SNHLY and FYNNEI. The data originate from a study of PD-1 blockade in classical Hodgkin lymphoma (dated by TCRdb to 2019 to 2021). With regard to the full study: Nivolumab dosing was 3 mg/kg intravenously every 2 weeks, continuing until either disease progression or unacceptable toxicity. To define a peripheral blood immune signature of response to PD-1 blockade in classical Hodgkin lymphoma, the study combined TCR beta sequencing with CyTOF. What the study reported, not specific to this receptor: Trial patients achieving complete response had baseline diversity similar to newly diagnosed patients, whereas partial responders and progressors had significantly lower diversity. CD4+ but not CD8+ TCR diversity rose significantly by C4D1 (p=0.0027 vs p=0.16), most apparent in complete responders (p=0.02). Baseline TCR diversity was reported to be lower in newly diagnosed patients than in healthy donors and to be lower still in relapsed/refractory patients. The study was restricted to a single clinical trial cohort, and the causes of repertoire differences, possibly disease activity or prior therapy, were left undefined. Lower diversity was seen in patients whose nivolumab began less than 1 year after ASCT, and these patients were left out of later analyses so that immune reconstitution would not confound the results.

The time point label on this specimen signifies: cycle 1 day 1 (C1D1), immediately before nivolumab initiation. Every trial patient had relapsed after autologous stem cell transplantation, and cohorts A, B and C differed in prior brentuximab vedotin exposure. The trial cohort comprised roughly 50 patients with relapsed/refractory classical Hodgkin lymphoma whose best overall responses were complete response, partial response or progressive disease. Trial patients were treated with single-agent nivolumab in the multi-cohort phase II CheckMate 205 trial. An independent review committee assessed best overall response by applying the 2007 International Working Group response criteria. Trial PBMCs were obtained immediately prior to nivolumab initiation (C1D1) and on therapy at cycle 2 day 1 and cycle 4 day 1. Peripheral blood was collected in 8 mL Vacutainer Cell Preparation Tubes, from which PBMCs were isolated by centrifugation and then cryopreserved.

Genomic DNA was extracted with the Qiagen DNeasy kit from unsorted PBMCs and from negatively selected CD4+ and CD8+ fractions. Amplification of TCR beta CDR3 regions was done by immunoSEQ multiplex PCR with primers that anneal to V and J segments. A synthetic immune receptor repertoire was used to minimize amplification bias, and any remaining bias was removed computationally after sequencing. On the authors' methods: Repertoire diversity was quantified as the Shannon entropy index using custom Python scripts. Unsorted, CD4+ and CD8+ repertoires were analyzed separately, except for combined analyses in which CD4+ and CD8+ sequences were merged in silico. Clonal expansion was defined as a frequency increase of at least 2-fold after treatment compared with C1D1, and clones undetected at baseline were assigned a pseudocount of 0.5. Singleton clones were defined as clones with 0 or 1 copy at C1D1, and non-singleton clones were defined as clones with 2 or more copies. By matching protein sequences in sorted samples from the same patient, clones expanded in unsorted samples were annotated as CD4+, CD8+ or unknown. Wilcoxon tests on paired samples were used to test diversity changes from C1D1 to C4D1. TCRdb holds this immuneACCESS table with in-frame rearrangements only. Some clones are missing; in checked studies, unresolved V genes explain under half, and the rest has no known cause. V and J calls and clone size are those listed in that table; D and trimming were worked out from the DNA. The sample data list some 100,000 clones, and approximately 92% of these were observed just once. Of the sample, less than 3% is held by the ten largest clones.

The chain was built from TRBV2 and TRBJ2-3, with the D segment identity uncertain. The sequence was obtained from a human donor with classical Hodgkin lymphoma. Source: peripheral blood mononuclear cells (PBMCs), taken at baseline. The DNA sequence is as follows: TGTGCCAGCAGTGACGTGCGGGATACGCAGTATTTT. Its protein product is CASSDVRDTQYF.